Listed here are 13 T cell receptor beta chains from one sample, sequenced in a study of beta chain features in type 1 diabetes. Expressed TCRB transcripts were sequenced because the isolated RNA had all been reverse transcribed beforehand. Method: immunoSEQ multiplex PCR; TCRdb's copy keeps in-frame clones and lacks some. This table has 400,000 to 500,000 clones, roughly 13% appearing once. The sequenced material came from naive CD4+ T cells from blood. The receptors come from a man aged 25 to 45 in good health.

The chain recombines TRBV5-1 with TRBJ2-3; D is undetermined. V gave up 0 bases and J gave up 2 bases, with 4 bases separating them. The CDR3 totals 13 residues. Germline CDR1 reads SGHRS; CDR2 reads YFSETQ. The CDR3 sequence: CASSLDFTDTQYF. CDR3 nucleotide sequence: TGCGCCAGCAGCTTGGATTTCACAGATACGCAGTATTTT.

The chain combines TRBV10-3 with TRBJ2-5; TRBD1 aligns across 12 bases. V lost 7 bases to trimming and J lost 4 bases; unmatched junction nucleotides: 4. The V gene's germline CDR1 is ENHRY and CDR2 SYGVKD. The CDR3 has 14 amino acids. This chain's CDR3 is CAIMGQGAIETQYF. The CDR3 coding sequence is TGTGCCATCATGGGACAGGGGGCTATAGAGACCCAGTACTTC.

The chain uses TRBV4-1 and TRBJ1-5; D call uncertain. The CDR3 is 13 amino acids. Germline V CDR1 and CDR2: MGHRA, YSYEKL. The V end lost 4 bases, the J end lost 6 bases, and 10 bases lay between the germline ends. In nucleotides, the CDR3 is TGCGCCAGCAGCCCGTGGTATGGTCAGCCCCAGCATTTT. Translation gives CASSPWYGQPQHF.

The sample holds many counts of this clone. The CDR3 DNA reads as TGTGCCAGCAGCGTAGGCCCGAACCCGACAGGCGATGAGACTTTC. Its translation is CASSVGPNPTGDETF. The V gene is TRBV9, the J gene TRBJ2-6; D is perhaps TRBD1 (6 bases). Germline V gene data show CDR1 as SGDLS and CDR2 as YYNGEE. Deletions cut 0 bases from V and 18 bases from J, with 22 bases between. The CDR3 totals 15 residues.

This clone was picked up a small number of times. V gene TRBV5-4 combines with J gene TRBJ2-1, with a possible D match to TRBD1 (6 bases). V shed 4 bases and J shed 15 bases, with 8 bases lying between them. The CDR3 sequence is 9 residues long. Germline V gene sequence: CDR1 SGHNT, CDR2 YYREEE (reference sequence). Written as DNA, the CDR3 is TGTGCCAGCAGCCAGGGGTGGTTCTTC. It yields the protein CASSQGWFF.

The rearrangement joins TRBV2 to TRBJ2-3, with D possibly TRBD1 on 8 matching bases. In germline, CDR1 is SNHLY, CDR2 FYNNEI. V was cut by 11 bases and J by 1 base, with 19 bases left in between. The CDR3 is 15 amino acids. The CDR3 protein is CAGGRAGQGTDTQYF. The CDR3, as DNA: TGTGCCGGAGGTAGAGCGGGACAGGGCACAGATACGCAGTATTTT.

The genes are TRBV29-1 and TRBJ1-1, with D hard to call. V was trimmed by 6 bases and J by 4 bases, leaving 18 bases between them. Germline V gene lookup returns CDR1 SQVTM and CDR2 ANQGSEA. The CDR3 length is 14 residues. CDR3 DNA: TGCAGCGTCGCAAAGGTTTCAGGCTCCACTGAAGCTTTCTTT. Its translation: CSVAKVSGSTEAFF. The whole variable domain, filled in from reference TRBV29-1 and TRBJ1-1, reads SAVISQKPSRDICQRGTSLTIQCQVDSQVTMMFWYRQQPGQSLTLIATANQGSEATYESGFVIDKFPISRPNLTFSTLTVSNMSPEDSSIYLCSVAKVSGSTEAFFGQGTRLTVV.

The genes are TRBV2 and TRBJ1-1, with D possibly TRBD1 on 6 matching bases. This CDR3 contains 15 residues. Germline assignment: CDR1 SNHLY and CDR2 FYNNEI. V lost 2 bases to trimming and J lost 4 bases, with 14 bases between them. The chain's CDR3 is CASSEPGQKITEAFF. Written as DNA, the CDR3 is TGTGCCAGCAGTGAACCCGGACAGAAGATCACTGAAGCTTTCTTT.

A few counts support this clone. The J gene is TRBJ1-1, the V gene TRBV29-1; 9 bases align to TRBD1. CDR3 size: 11 residues. Germline loops: CDR1 SQVTM, CDR2 ANQGSEA. J lost 6 bases, V lost 8 bases, and 4 bases had no gene match. The CDR3: CSPRQGAEAFF. The CDR3 bases are TGCAGCCCGAGACAGGGGGCTGAAGCTTTCTTT.

This clone has only a few counts. V is TRBV4-1 and J is TRBJ2-7, with 9 bases that match TRBD2. In germline, CDR1 is MGHRA, CDR2 YSYEKL. The V and J ends lost 2 bases and 3 bases, in that order; junction bases with no gene match: 5. The CDR3 loop spans 15 amino acids. The CDR3 loop is CASSQPTSGVYEQYF. The CDR3 coding sequence is TGCGCCAGCAGCCAACCGACTAGCGGAGTCTACGAGCAGTACTTC.

V and J are TRBV29-1 and TRBJ1-5; weak D call: TRBD1 (5 bases). Trimming pared 5 bases from V and 1 base from J, leaving 9 bases between. CDR1 is SQVTM, CDR2 ANQGSEA, per germline. CDR3 length equals 13 residues. The CDR3: CSVTSGSNQPQHF. CDR3 bases: TGCAGCGTTACTTCAGGGAGCAATCAGCCCCAGCATTTT.

This clone was detected a few times. The rearrangement uses TRBV30 and TRBJ1-6; D remains unclear. With 1 base removed from V and 8 bases from J, the gap between germline ends came to 9 bases. The CDR3 extends over 13 amino acids. Germline assignment: CDR1 GTSNPN and CDR2 SVGIG (reference sequence). The CDR3 DNA is TGTGCCTGGAGTGGGGAACGGGATTCACCCCTCCACTTT. It is translated as CAWSGERDSPLHF.

The table lists this clone with a few counts. The chain recombines TRBV14 with TRBJ2-2; D is perhaps TRBD2 (5 bases). V lost 1 base to trimming and J lost 6 bases, with 9 bases between them. The germline gives CDR1 SGHDN, CDR2 FVKESK. The CDR3 consists of 14 residues. The CDR3, as DNA: TGTGCCAGCAGCCAAGTTACGGGGTCCGGGGAGCTGTTTTTT. As protein: CASSQVTGSGELFF.